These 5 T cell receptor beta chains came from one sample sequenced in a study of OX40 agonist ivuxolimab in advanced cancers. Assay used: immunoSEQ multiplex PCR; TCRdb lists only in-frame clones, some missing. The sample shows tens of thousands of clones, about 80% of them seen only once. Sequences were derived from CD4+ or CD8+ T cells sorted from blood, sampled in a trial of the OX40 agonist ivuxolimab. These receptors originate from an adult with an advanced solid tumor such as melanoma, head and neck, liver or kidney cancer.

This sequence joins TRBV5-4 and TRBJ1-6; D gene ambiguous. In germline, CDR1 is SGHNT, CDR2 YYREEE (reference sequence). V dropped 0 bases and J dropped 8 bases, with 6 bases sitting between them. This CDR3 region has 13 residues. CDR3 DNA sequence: TGTGCCAGCAGCTTGGTTCGCGATTCACCCCTCCACTTT. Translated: CASSLVRDSPLHF.

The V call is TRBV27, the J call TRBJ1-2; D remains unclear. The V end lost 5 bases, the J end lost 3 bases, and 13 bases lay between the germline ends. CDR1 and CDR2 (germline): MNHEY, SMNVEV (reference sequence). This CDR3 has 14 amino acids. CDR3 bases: TGTGCCAGCAGTCCAAACCGGGTAGACTATGGCTACACCTTC. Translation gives CASSPNRVDYGYTF.

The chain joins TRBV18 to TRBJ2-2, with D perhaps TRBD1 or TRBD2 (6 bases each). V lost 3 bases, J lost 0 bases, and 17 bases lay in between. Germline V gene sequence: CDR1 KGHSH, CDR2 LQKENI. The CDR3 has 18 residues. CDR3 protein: CASSPGRLGGTNTGELFF. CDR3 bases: TGTGCCAGCTCACCCGGGCGACTAGGGGGTACGAACACCGGGGAGCTGTTTTTT.

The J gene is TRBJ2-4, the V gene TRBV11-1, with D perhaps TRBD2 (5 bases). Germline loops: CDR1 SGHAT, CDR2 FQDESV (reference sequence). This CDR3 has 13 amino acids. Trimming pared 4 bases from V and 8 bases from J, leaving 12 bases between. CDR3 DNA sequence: TGTGCCAGCAGCTCTAGGGAGTCACACATTCAGTACTTC. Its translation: CASSSRESHIQYF.

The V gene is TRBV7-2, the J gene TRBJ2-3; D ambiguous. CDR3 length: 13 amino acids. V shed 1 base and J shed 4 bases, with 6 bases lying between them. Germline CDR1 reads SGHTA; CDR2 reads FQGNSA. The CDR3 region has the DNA TGTGCCAGCAGCTTAGGTGGCGCAGATACGCAGTATTTT. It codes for CASSLGGADTQYF.